This T cell receptor beta chain was profiled in a study of Ad26.COV2.S vaccination and SARS-CoV-2 variants. General observations from the study: The breadth of spike-specific CD8+ and CD4+ T cell responses after vaccination was reportedly substantial. Vaccine and placebo recipients had similar non-spike TCR breadth. People who got the vaccine had more spike-specific TCR breadth than people who got placebo.

With respect to this clone: The antigen remains undetermined.

Germline V gene lookup returns CDR1 SQVTM and CDR2 ANQGSEA. The length of the CDR3 is 15 residues. Trimming stripped 7 bases from V and 6 bases from J, with 24 bases between. TCRdb's copy holds only in-frame clones and misses some; the assay was immunoSEQ multiplex PCR. The sample holds approximately 360,000 clones, about four fifths seen once. This sample's treatment: roughly 18 received Ad26.COV2.S at low or high dose, single or two shots; about five received placebo; per-sample allocation not given. Sample collection was performed on day 63 after the first vaccine or placebo injection. SARS-CoV-2 spike from the Wuhan strain was encoded by the vaccine, an Ad26 vector.

This TCR came from a person between 18 and 65 years old who received the Ad26.COV2.S COVID-19 vaccine or a placebo. The rearrangement joins TRBV29-1 to TRBJ1-1, with D possibly matching TRBD1 (5 bases). Source: peripheral blood, taken in a trial of Ad26.COV2.S vaccine versus placebo. CDR3 protein: CSAPQGGLRGAEAFF. CDR3 sequence (DNA): TGCAGCGCCCCCCAGGGAGGTCTAAGGGGCGCTGAAGCTTTCTTT.